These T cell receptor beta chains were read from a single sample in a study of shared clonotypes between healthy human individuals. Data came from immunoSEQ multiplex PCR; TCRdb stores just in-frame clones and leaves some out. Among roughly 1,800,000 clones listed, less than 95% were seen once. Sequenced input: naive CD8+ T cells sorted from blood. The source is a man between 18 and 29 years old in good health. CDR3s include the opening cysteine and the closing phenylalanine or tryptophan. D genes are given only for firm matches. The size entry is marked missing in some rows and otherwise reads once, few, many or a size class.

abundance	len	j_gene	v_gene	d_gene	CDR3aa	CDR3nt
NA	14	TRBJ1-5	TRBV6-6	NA	CASSYLTGGQPQHF	TGTGCCAGCAGTTACTTGACAGGAGGCCAGCCCCAGCATTTT
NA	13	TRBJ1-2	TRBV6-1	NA	CASSEGRGYGYTF	TGTGCCAGCAGTGAAGGTCGGGGCTATGGCTACACCTTC
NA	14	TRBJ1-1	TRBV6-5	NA	CASRLGGESTEAFF	TGTGCCAGCAGACTGGGAGGGGAGAGTACTGAAGCTTTCTTT
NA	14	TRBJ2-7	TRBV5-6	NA	CASSSRYLAYEQYF	TGTGCCAGCAGCTCCCGGTACCTTGCCTACGAGCAGTACTTC
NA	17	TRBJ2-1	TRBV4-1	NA	CASSQGPSDLYYNEQFF	TGCGCCAGCAGCCAGGGCCCTAGCGATCTTTACTACAATGAGCAGTTCTTC
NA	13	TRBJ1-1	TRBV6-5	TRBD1	CASSYSTGLEAFF	TGTGCCAGCAGTTACTCGACAGGGCTCGAAGCTTTCTTT
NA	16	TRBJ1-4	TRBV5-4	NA	CASSSRDGEGLEKLFF	TGTGCCAGCAGCTCGCGGGATGGAGAGGGACTCGAAAAACTGTTTTTT
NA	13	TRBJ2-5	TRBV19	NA	CASSIDFQETQYF	TGTGCCAGTAGTATAGACTTCCAAGAGACCCAGTACTTC
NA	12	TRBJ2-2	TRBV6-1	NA	CATAGGTGELFF	TGTGCCACCGCCGGGGGCACCGGGGAGCTGTTTTTT
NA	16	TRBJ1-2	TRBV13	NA	CASSLALNGHLNGYTF	TGTGCCAGCAGCTTAGCCCTCAACGGACATCTAAATGGCTACACCTTC
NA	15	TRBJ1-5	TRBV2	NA	CASSEWTEGNQPQHF	TGTGCCAGCAGTGAGTGGACAGAGGGCAATCAGCCCCAGCATTTT
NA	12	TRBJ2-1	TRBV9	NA	CASSVGYNEQFF	TGTGCCAGCAGCGTAGGCTACAATGAGCAGTTCTTC
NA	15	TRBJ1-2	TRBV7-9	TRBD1	CASSSPFGTDYGYTF	TGTGCCAGCAGCTCACCCTTCGGGACAGACTATGGCTACACCTTC
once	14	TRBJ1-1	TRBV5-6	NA	CASSALWGDTEAFF	TGTGCCAGCAGCGCCCTTTGGGGGGACACTGAAGCTTTCTTT
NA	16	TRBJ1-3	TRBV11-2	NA	CASSLNPRGTRNTIYF	TGTGCCAGCAGCTTAAACCCACGTGGAACCAGAAACACCATATATTTT
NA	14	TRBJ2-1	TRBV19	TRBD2	CASTPGGGLGDQFF	TGTGCCAGTACTCCCGGCGGGGGACTAGGAGACCAGTTCTTC